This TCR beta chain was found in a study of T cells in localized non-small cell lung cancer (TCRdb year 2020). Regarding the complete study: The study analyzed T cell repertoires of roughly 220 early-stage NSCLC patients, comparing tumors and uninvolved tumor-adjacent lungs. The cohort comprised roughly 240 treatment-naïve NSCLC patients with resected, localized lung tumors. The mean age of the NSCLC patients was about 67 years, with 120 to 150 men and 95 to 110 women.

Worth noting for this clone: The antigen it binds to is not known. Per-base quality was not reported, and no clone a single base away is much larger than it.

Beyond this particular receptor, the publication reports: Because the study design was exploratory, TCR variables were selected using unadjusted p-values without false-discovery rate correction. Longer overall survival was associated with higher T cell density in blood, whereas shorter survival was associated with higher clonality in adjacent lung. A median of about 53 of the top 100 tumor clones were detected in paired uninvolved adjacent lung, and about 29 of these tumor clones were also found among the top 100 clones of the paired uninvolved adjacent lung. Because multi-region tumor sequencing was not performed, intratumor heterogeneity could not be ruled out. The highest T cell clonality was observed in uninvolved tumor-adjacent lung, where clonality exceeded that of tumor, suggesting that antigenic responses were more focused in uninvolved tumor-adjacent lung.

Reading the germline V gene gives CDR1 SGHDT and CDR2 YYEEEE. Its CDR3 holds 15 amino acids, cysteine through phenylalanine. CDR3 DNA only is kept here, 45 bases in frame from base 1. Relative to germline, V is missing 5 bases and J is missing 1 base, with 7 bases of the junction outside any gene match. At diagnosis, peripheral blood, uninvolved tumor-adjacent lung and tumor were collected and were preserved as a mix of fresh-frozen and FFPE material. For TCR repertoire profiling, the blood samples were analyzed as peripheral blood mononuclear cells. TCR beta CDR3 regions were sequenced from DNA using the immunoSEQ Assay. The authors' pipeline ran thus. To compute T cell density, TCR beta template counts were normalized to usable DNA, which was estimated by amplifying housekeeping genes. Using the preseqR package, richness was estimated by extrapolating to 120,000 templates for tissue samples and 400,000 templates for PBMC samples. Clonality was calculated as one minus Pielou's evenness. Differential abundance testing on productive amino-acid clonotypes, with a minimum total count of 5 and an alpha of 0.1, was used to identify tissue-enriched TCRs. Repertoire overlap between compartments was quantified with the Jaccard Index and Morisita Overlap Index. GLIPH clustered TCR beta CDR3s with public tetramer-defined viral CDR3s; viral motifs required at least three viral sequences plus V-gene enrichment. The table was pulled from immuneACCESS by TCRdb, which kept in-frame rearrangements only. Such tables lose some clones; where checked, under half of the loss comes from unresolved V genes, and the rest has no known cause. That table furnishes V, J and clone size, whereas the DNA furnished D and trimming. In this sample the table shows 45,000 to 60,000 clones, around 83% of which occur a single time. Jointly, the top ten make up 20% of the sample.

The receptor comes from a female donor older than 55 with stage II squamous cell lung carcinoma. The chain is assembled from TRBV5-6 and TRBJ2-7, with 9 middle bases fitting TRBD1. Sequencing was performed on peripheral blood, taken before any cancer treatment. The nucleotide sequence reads TGTGCCAGCAGGTTGCAAGGACAGGGGTCCTACGAGCAGTACTTC. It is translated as CASRLQGQGSYEQYF.